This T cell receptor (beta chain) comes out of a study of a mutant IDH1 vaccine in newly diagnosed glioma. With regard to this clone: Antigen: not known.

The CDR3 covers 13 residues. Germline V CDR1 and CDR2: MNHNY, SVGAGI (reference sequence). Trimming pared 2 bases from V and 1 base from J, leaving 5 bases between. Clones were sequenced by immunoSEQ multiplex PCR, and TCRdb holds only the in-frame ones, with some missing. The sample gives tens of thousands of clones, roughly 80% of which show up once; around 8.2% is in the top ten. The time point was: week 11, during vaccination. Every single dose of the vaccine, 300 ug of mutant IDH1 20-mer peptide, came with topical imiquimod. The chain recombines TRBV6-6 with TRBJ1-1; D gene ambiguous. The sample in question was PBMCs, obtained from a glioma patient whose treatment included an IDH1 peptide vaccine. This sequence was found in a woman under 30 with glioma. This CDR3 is CASSYPGNTEAFF. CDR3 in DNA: TGTGCCAGCAGTTACCCGGGGAACACTGAAGCTTTCTTT.